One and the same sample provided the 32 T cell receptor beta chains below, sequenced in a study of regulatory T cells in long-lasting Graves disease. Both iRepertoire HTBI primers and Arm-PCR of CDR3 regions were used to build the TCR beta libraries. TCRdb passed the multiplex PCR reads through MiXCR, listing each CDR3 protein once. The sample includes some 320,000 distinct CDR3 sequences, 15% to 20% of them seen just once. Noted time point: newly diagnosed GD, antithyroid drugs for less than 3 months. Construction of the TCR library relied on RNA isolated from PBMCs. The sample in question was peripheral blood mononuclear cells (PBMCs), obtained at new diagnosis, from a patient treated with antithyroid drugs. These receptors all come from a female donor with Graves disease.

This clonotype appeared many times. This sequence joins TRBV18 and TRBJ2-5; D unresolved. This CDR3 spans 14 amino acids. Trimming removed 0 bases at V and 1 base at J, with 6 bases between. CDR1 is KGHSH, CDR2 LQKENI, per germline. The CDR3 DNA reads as TGTGCCAGCTCACCACCGAACAGCCAAGAGACCCAGTACTTC. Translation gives CASSPPNSQETQYF.

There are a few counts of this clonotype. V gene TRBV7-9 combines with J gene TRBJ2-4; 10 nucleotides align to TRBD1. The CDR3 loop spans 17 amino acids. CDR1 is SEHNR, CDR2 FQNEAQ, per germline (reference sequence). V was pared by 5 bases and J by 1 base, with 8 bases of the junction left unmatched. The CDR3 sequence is CASSHFGTGEAKNIQYF. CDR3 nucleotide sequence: TGTGCCAGCAGCCACTTCGGGACAGGGGAGGCCAAAAACATTCAGTACTTC.

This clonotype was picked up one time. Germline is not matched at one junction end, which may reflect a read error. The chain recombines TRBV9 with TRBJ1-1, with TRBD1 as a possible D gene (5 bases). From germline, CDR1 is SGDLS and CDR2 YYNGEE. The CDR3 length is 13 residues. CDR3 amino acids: CAGSVGDGIEAFF. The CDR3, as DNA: TGTGCCGGCAGCGTAGGGGACGGTATTGAAGCTTTCTTT.

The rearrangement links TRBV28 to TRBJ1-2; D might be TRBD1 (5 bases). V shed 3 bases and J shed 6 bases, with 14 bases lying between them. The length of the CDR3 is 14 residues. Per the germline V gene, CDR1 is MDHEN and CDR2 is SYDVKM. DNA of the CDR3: TGTGCCAGCAGTTTCCAGGGCGGGGGAAATGGCTACACCTTC. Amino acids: CASSFQGGGNGYTF.

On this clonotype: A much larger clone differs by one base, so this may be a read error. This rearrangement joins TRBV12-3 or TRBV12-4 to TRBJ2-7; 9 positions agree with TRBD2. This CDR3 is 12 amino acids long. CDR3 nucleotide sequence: TGTGCCGGCAGTACCCTAGCGGGAGAGCAGTACTTC. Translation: CAGSTLAGEQYF.

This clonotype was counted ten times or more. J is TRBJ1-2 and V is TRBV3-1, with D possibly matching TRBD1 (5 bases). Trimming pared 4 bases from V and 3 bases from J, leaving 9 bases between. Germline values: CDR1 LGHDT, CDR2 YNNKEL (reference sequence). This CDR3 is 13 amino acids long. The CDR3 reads CASSRGTHYGYTF. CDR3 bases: TGTGCCAGCAGCCGGGGGACCCACTATGGCTACACCTTC.

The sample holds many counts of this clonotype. The CDR3 sequence is CASSQDSSDTQYF. CDR3 DNA: TGTGCCAGCAGCCAAGATTCATCGGATACGCAGTATTTT. V usage is TRBV14 and J usage is TRBJ2-3; D gene uncertain. V was shortened by 0 bases and J by 6 bases, with 7 bases between the two germline ends. Germline values: CDR1 SGHDN, CDR2 FVKESK. The CDR3 covers 13 residues.

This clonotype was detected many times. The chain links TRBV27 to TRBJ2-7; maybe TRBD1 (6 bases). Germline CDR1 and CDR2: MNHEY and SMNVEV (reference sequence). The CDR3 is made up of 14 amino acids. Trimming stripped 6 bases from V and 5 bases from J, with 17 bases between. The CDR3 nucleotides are TGTGCCAGCAGGGTAGGTACAGGGCCGAACGAGCAGTACTTC. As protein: CASRVGTGPNEQYF.

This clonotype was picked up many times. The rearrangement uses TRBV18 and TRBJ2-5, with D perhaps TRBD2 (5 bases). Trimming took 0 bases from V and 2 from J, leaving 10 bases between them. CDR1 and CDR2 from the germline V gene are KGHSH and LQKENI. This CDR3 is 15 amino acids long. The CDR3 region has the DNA TGTGCCAGCTCACCACCGCTAGCACCTCAAGAGACCCAGTACTTC. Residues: CASSPPLAPQETQYF.

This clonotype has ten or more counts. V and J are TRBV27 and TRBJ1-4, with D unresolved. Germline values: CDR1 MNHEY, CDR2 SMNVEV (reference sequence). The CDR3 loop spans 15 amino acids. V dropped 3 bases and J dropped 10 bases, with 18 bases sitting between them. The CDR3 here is CASSLVNALPGKLFF. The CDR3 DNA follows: TGTGCCAGCAGTTTGGTTAACGCCTTACCGGGAAAACTGTTTTTT.

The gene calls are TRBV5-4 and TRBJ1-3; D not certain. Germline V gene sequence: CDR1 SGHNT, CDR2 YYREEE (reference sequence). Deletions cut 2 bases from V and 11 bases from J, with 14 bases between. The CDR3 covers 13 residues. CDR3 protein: CASSFRGAAAIYF. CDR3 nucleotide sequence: TGTGCCAGCAGCTTTAGAGGAGCAGCCGCCATATATTTT.

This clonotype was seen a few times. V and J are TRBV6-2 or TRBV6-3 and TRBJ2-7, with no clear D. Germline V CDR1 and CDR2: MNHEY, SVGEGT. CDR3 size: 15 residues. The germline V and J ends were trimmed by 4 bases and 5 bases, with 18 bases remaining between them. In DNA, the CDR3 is TGTGCCAGCAGTTTCAGATGGACCGCTCCTAACGAGCAGTACTTC. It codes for CASSFRWTAPNEQYF.

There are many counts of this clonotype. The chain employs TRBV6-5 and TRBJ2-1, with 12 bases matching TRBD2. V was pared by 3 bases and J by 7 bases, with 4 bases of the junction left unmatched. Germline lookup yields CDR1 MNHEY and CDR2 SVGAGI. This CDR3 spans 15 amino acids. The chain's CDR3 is CASSYRLAGGNEQFF. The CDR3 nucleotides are TGTGCCAGCAGTTATCGTCTAGCGGGAGGGAATGAGCAGTTCTTC.

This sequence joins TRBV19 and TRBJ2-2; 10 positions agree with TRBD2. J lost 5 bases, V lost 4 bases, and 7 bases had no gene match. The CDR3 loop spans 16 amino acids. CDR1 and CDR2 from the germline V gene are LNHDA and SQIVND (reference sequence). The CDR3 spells CASSRDSGGRTGELFF. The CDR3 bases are TGTGCCAGTAGTAGAGATAGCGGGGGGAGAACCGGGGAGCTGTTTTTT.

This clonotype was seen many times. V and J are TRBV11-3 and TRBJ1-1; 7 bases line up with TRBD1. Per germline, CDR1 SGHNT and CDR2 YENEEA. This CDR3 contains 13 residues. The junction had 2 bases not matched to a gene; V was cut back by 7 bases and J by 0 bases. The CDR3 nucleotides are TGTGCCAGCACGGGACAGATGAACACTGAAGCTTTCTTT. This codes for CASTGQMNTEAFF.

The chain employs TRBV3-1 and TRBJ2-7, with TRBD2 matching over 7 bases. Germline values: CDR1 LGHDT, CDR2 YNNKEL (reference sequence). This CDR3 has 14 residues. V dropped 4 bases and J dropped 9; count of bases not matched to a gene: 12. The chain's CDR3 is CASSLMVGGEGQYF. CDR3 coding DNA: TGTGCCAGCAGCCTCATGGTGGGGGGGGAAGGGCAGTACTTC.

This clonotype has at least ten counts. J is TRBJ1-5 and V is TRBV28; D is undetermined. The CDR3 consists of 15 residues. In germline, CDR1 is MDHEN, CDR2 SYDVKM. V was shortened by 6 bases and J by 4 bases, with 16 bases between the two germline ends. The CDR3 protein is CASSINSVGNQPQHF. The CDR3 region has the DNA TGTGCCAGCAGCATCAACTCGGTCGGGAATCAGCCCCAGCATTTT.

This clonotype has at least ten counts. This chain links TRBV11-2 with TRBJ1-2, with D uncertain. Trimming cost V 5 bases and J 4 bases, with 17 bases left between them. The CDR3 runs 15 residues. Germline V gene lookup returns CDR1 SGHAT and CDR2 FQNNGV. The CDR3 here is CASSPNYRVTYGYTF. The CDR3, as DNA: TGTGCCAGCAGCCCCAACTATAGGGTAACCTATGGCTACACCTTC.

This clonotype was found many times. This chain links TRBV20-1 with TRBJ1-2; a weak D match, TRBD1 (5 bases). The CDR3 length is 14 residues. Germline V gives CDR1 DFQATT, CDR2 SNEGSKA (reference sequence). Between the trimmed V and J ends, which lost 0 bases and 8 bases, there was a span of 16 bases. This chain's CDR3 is CSARDQEGAGGYTF. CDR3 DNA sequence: TGCAGTGCTAGAGATCAAGAAGGGGCTGGAGGCTACACCTTC.

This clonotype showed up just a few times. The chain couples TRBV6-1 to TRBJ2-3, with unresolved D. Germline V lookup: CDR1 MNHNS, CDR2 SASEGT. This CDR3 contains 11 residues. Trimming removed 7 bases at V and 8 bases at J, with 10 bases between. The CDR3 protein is CASTSKGTQYF. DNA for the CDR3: TGTGCCAGCACTTCGAAGGGTACGCAGTATTTT.

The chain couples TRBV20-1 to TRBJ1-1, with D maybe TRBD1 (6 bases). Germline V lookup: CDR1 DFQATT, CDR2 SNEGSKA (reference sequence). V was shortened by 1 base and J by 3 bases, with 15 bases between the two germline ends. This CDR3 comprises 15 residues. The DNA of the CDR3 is TGCAGTGCTAGAGCACCCAACAGGGTATACACTGAAGCTTTCTTT. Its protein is CSARAPNRVYTEAFF.

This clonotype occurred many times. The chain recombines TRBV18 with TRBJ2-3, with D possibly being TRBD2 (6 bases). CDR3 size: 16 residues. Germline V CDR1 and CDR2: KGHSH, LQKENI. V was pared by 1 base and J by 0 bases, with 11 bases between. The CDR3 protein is CASSPRAGLSTDTQYF. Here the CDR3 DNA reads TGTGCCAGCTCACCACGAGCGGGCCTTAGCACAGATACGCAGTATTTT.

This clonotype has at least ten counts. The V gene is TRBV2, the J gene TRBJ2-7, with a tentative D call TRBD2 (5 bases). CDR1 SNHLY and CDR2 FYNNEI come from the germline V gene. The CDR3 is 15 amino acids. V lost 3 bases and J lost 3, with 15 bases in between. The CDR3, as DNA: TGTGCCAGCAGTGAGGGAGATAGCGAGGGCTACGAGCAGTACTTC. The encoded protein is CASSEGDSEGYEQYF.

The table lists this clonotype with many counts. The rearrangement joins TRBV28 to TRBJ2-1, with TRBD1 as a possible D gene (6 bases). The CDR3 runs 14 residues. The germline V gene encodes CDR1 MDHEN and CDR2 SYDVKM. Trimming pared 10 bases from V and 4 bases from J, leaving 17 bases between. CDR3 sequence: CAISEARGYNEQFF. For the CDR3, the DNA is TGTGCCATCTCCGAGGCCAGGGGTTACAATGAGCAGTTCTTC.

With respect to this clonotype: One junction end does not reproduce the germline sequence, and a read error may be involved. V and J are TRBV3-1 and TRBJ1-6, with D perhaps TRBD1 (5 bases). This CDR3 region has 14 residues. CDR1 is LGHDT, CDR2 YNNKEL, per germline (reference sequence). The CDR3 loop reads CASSQDQRTGGANF. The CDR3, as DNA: TGTGCCAGCAGCCAAGATCAGAGAACCGGGGGTGCGAACTTT.

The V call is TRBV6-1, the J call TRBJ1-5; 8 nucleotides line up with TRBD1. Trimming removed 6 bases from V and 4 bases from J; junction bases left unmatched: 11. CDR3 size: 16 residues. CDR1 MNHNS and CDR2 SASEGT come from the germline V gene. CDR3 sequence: CASSTRQGRGNQPQHF. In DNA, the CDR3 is TGTGCCAGCAGCACTAGACAGGGGAGGGGTAATCAGCCCCAGCATTTT.

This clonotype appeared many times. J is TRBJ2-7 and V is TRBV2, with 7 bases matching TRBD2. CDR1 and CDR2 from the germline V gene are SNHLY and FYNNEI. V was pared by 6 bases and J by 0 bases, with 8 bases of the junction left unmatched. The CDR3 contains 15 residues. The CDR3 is CASRPTSDRSYEQYF. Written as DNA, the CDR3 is TGTGCCAGCAGACCAACTAGCGATCGCTCCTACGAGCAGTACTTC.

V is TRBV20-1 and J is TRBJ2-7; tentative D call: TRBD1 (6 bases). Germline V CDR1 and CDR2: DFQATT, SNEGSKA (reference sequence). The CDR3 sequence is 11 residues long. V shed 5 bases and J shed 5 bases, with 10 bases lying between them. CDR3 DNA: TGCAGTGCTTCAGGGGTCGACGAGCAGTACTTC. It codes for CSASGVDEQYF.

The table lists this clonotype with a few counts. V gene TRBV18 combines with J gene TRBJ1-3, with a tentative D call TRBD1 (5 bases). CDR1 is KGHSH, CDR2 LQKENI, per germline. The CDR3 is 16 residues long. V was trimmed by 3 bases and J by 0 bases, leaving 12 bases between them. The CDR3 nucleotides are TGTGCCAGCTCACCGGTCGGGGCAGCCTCTGGAAACACCATATATTTT. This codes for CASSPVGAASGNTIYF.

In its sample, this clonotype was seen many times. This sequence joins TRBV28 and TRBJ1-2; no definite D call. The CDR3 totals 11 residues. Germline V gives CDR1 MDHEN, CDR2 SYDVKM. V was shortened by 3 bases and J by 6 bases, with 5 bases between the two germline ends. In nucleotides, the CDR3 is TGTGCCAGCAGTTTGTTTGATGGCTACACCTTC. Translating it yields CASSLFDGYTF.

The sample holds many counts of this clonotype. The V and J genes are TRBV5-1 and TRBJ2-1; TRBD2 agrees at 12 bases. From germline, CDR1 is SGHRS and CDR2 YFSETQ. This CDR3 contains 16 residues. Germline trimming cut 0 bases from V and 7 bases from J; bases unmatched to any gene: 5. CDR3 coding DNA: TGCGCCAGCAGCTTGGGACTAGCGGGAGCAAGGAATGAGCAGTTCTTC. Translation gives CASSLGLAGARNEQFF.

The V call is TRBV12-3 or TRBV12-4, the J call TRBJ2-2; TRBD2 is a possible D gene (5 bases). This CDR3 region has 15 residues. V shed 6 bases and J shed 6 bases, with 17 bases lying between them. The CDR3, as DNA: TGTGCCAGCAGCGCTACTAGAGGTGGAGCCGGGGAGCTGTTTTTT. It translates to CASSATRGGAGELFF.